Presented here are 12 T cell receptor beta chains from one specimen sequenced in a study of cytomegalovirus exposure and HLA in healthy donors (TCRdb year 2017). The library was prepared using the immunoSEQ multiplex PCR assay. The multiplex PCR relied on a mix of 60 forward primers for TCR Vbeta segments and 13 reverse primers for TCR Jbeta segments. The clones in this table, taken by TCRdb from immuneACCESS, are in-frame only. Not every clone is retained; where verified, under half of the shortfall comes from an unresolved V gene, and the cause of the rest is unknown. In this sample the table shows around 190,000 clones, about four fifths of which occur a single time. Of the sample, around an eighth is held by the ten largest clones. Sequences were obtained from PBMCs. The receptors come from a woman in her 30s in good health and CMV-seropositive.

This rearrangement joins TRBV2 to TRBJ2-5; D perhaps matches TRBD1 (6 bases). This CDR3 is 15 amino acids long. V was cut by 7 bases and J by 3 bases, with 18 bases left in between. The germline V gene has CDR1 SNHLY and CDR2 FYNNEI. The CDR3 protein is CASKGIRGLEETQYF. CDR3 bases: TGTGCCAGCAAGGGGATCAGGGGATTGGAAGAGACCCAGTACTTC. Supplemented by reference TRBV2 and TRBJ2-5, the full variable domain reads EPEVTQTPSHQVTQMGQEVILRCVPISNHLYFYWYRQILGQKVEFLVSFYNNEISEKSEIFDDQFSVERPDGSNFTLKIRSTKLEDSAMYFCASKGIRGLEETQYFGPGTRLLVL.

V usage is TRBV4-2 and J usage is TRBJ1-5; TRBD1 agrees at 8 bases. V dropped 4 bases and J dropped 1; count of bases not matched to a gene: 0. Germline loops: CDR1 LGHNA, CDR2 YNFKEQ. The CDR3 has 14 amino acids. CDR3 sequence (DNA): TGTGCCAGCAGCCCAGGGGGCAGCAATCAGCCCCAGCATTTT. As protein: CASSPGGSNQPQHF.

The chain is built from TRBV28 and TRBJ1-5; D unclear. The germline V gene has CDR1 MDHEN and CDR2 SYDVKM. Trimming removed 5 bases at V and 6 bases at J, with 23 bases between. This CDR3 is built from 17 residues. CDR3 in DNA: TGTGCCAGCAGTATAAGAGGATCCTCTTGGAGGGTTCAGCCCCAGCATTTT. Translation: CASSIRGSSWRVQPQHF.

This clone was recorded once. This sequence joins TRBV28 and TRBJ2-5; 10 nucleotides align to TRBD1. The J call is doubtful: the DNA matches TRBJ2-7 better. This CDR3 is built from 14 residues. Germline V gene sequence: CDR1 MDHEN, CDR2 SYDVKM. CDR3 bases: TGTGCCAGCAGTTTAGGGGACAGGGGTAACGAGCAGTACTTC. It specifies CASSLGDRGNEQYF.

The CDR3, as DNA: TGTGCCATTTCGGACAGCCACGGAAACACCATATATTTT. This encodes CAISDSHGNTIYF. J is TRBJ1-3 and V is TRBV7-2, with TRBD1 as a possible D gene (6 bases). The CDR3 contains 13 residues. Deletions cut 10 bases from V and 4 bases from J, with 14 bases between. CDR1 and CDR2 from the germline V gene are SGHTA and FQGNSA.

In this sample, this clone turned up a few times. The chain has TRBV15 and TRBJ2-7; D might be TRBD1 (6 bases). CDR1 LNHNV and CDR2 YYDKDF come from the germline V gene (reference sequence). With 0 bases removed from V and 0 bases from J, the gap between germline ends came to 9 bases. This CDR3 region has 15 residues. The CDR3, as DNA: TGTGCCACCAGCAGAGACAGGGGAAGCTCCTACGAGCAGTACTTC. Amino acids: CATSRDRGSSYEQYF.

The chain recombines TRBV30 with TRBJ2-1, with 11 bases that match TRBD2. The V gene's germline CDR1 is GTSNPN and CDR2 SVGIG (reference sequence). This CDR3 spans 15 amino acids. V lost 4 bases and J lost 4; bases outside the gene matches: 6. The chain's CDR3 is CAWTLLAGGYNEQFF. CDR3 DNA: TGTGCCTGGACCCTTCTAGCGGGAGGTTACAATGAGCAGTTCTTC.

This sequence joins TRBV28 and TRBJ1-1; D call uncertain. Germline V CDR1 and CDR2: MDHEN, SYDVKM. This CDR3 contains 14 residues. V lost 4 bases to trimming and J lost 3 bases, with 12 bases between them. This CDR3 reads CASSYPAGDTEAFF. DNA for the CDR3: TGTGCCAGCAGTTACCCCGCAGGCGACACTGAAGCTTTCTTT. The whole variable domain, remainder taken from reference TRBV28 and TRBJ1-1, is DVKVTQSSRYLVKRTGEKVFLECVQDMDHENMFWYRQDPGLGLRLIYFSYDVKMKEKGDIPEGYSVSREKKERFSLILESASTNQTSMYLCASSYPAGDTEAFFGQGTRLTVV.

The rearrangement links TRBV19 to TRBJ1-1; D is unresolved. Trimming stripped 5 bases from V and 0 bases from J, with 13 bases between. The length of the CDR3 is 15 residues. Germline values: CDR1 LNHDA, CDR2 SQIVND (reference sequence). The CDR3 protein is CASSLSGPLNTEAFF. DNA of the CDR3: TGTGCCAGTAGTCTTTCTGGGCCTTTGAACACTGAAGCTTTCTTT. Supplemented by reference TRBV19 and TRBJ1-1, the full variable domain reads DGGITQSPKYLFRKEGQNVTLSCEQNLNHDAMYWYRQDPGQGLRLIYYSQIVNDFQKGDIAEGYSVSREKKESFPLTVTSAQKNPTAFYLCASSLSGPLNTEAFFGQGTRLTVV.

This chain connects TRBV11-2 to TRBJ2-1, with D possibly matching TRBD1 (6 bases). This CDR3 has 13 residues. Germline CDR1 and CDR2: SGHAT and FQNNGV. Trimming pared 7 bases from V and 5 bases from J, leaving 12 bases between. The DNA for the CDR3 is TGTGCCAGCACCCTCGACAGGAACAATGAGCAGTTCTTC. As protein: CASTLDRNNEQFF.

This sequence joins TRBV7-2 and TRBJ2-5; the match to TRBD2 covers 13 bases. CDR1 is SGHTA and CDR2 is FQGNSA in the germline V gene. This CDR3 comprises 17 residues. Unmatched junction bases numbered 10, after V lost 4 bases and J lost 5 bases. Written as DNA, the CDR3 is TGTGCCAGCAGCTCCGGACTAGCGGGAGCCGCATCTGAGACCCAGTACTTC. Translation gives CASSSGLAGAASETQYF.

V gene TRBV19 combines with J gene TRBJ2-1; 7 positions agree with TRBD2. Germline CDR1 reads LNHDA; CDR2 reads SQIVND (reference sequence). The CDR3 is 15 amino acids. The trim removed 1 base at V and 4 bases at J, leaving 4 bases unmatched. CDR3: CASSIAPAGYNEQFF. Written as DNA, the CDR3 is TGTGCCAGTAGTATAGCTCCAGCGGGGTACAATGAGCAGTTCTTC.